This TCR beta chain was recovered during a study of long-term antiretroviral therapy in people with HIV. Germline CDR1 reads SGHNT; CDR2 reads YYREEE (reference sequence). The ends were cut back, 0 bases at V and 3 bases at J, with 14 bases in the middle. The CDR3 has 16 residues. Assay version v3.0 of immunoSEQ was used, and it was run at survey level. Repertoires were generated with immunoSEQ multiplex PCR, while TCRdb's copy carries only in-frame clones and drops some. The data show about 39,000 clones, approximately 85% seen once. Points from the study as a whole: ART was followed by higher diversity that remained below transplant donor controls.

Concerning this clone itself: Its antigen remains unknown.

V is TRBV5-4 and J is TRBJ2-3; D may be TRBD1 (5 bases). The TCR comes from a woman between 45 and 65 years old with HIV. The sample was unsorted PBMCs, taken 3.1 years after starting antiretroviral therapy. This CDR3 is CASSLDPTPGTDTQYF. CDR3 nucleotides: TGTGCCAGCAGCTTGGACCCCACCCCAGGGACAGATACGCAGTATTTT. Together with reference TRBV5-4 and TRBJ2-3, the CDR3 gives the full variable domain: ETGVTQSPTHLIKTRGQQVTLRCSSQSGHNTVSWYQQALGQGPQFIFQYYREEENGRGNFPPRFSGLQFPNYSSELNVNALELDDSALYLCASSLDPTPGTDTQYFGPGTRLTVL.